These 27 T cell receptor beta chains were all obtained from the same sample, sequenced in a study of blood T cell repertoires in COVID-19. The data were produced by immunoSEQ multiplex PCR, yet TCRdb's version contains in-frame clones alone and is incomplete. The repertoire holds approximately 170,000 clones, 88% seen once, with roughly 24% in the top ten. Sequenced sample: peripheral blood. The receptors come from a man in his 60s with acute or convalescent COVID-19.

The chain has TRBV7-9 and TRBJ1-1, with a possible D match to TRBD1 (5 bases). The CDR3 loop spans 13 amino acids. Germline CDR1 and CDR2: SEHNR and FQNEAQ (reference sequence). V was pared by 3 bases and J by 4 bases, with 9 bases between. The CDR3 is CASSFGGGTEAFF. Here the CDR3 DNA reads TGTGCCAGCAGCTTCGGGGGAGGCACTGAAGCTTTCTTT. Complete variable domain (other parts from reference TRBV7-9 and TRBJ1-1): DTGVSQNPRHKITKRGQNVTFRCDPISEHNRLYWYRQTLGQGPEFLTYFQNEAQLEKSRLLSDRFSAERPKGSFSTLEIQRTEQGDSAMYLCASSFGGGTEAFFGQGTRLTVV.

Details on this clone: Within the sample, other DNA sequences also encode this same CDR3. This chain uses TRBV10-3 with TRBJ1-5, with D possibly matching TRBD1 (5 bases). This CDR3 has 16 residues. V shed 0 bases and J shed 1 base, with 10 bases lying between them. Germline CDR1 reads ENHRY; CDR2 reads SYGVKD. CDR3 sequence (DNA): TGTGCCATCAGTGAGTCGGGGGGTGGGAGCAATCAGCCCCAGCATTTT. Residues: CAISESGGGSNQPQHF.

The chain recombines TRBV10-1 with TRBJ2-5; D perhaps matches TRBD2 (6 bases). The V gene's germline CDR1 is WNHNN and CDR2 SYGVQD (reference sequence). CDR3 size: 14 residues. V was cut by 0 bases and J by 4 bases, with 9 bases left in between. CDR3 sequence: CASSESRLGETQYF. The DNA for the CDR3 is TGCGCCAGCAGTGAGTCGCGACTAGGAGAGACCCAGTACTTC.

CDR3 sequence: CASSPTRGLSNTGELFF. CDR3 bases: TGTGCCAGCAGCCCTACGAGAGGACTCTCGAACACCGGGGAGCTGTTTTTT. The chain recombines TRBV11-3 with TRBJ2-2; tentative D call: TRBD2 (5 bases). The CDR3 sequence is 17 residues long. V lost 5 bases to trimming and J lost 0 bases, with 16 bases between them. From germline, CDR1 is SGHNT and CDR2 YENEEA.

The rearrangement links TRBV10-3 to TRBJ2-1; maybe TRBD2 (5 bases). Deletions cut 2 bases from V and 3 bases from J, with 11 bases between. The CDR3 has 15 amino acids. Looked up from germline, CDR1 is ENHRY and CDR2 is SYGVKD. DNA for the CDR3: TGTGCCATCAGTGAGCCGGGGTTAAACTACAATGAGCAGTTCTTC. Its translation: CAISEPGLNYNEQFF.

The chain employs TRBV11-3 and TRBJ2-3; D unresolved. This CDR3 contains 15 residues. Trimming left V 5 bases short and J 1 base short, with 13 bases between. The germline V gene has CDR1 SGHNT and CDR2 YENEEA. CDR3 sequence: CASSELPGGTDTQYF. The CDR3, as DNA: TGTGCCAGCAGCGAGCTTCCCGGAGGCACAGATACGCAGTATTTT.

With respect to this clone: Other DNA sequences in this specimen translate into the identical CDR3. V gene TRBV30 combines with J gene TRBJ1-6; D may be TRBD1 (5 bases). Between the trimmed V and J ends, which lost 2 bases and 7 bases, there was a span of 9 bases. The CDR3 has 13 residues. CDR1 is GTSNPN and CDR2 is SVGIG in the germline V gene (reference sequence). The CDR3 region is CAWSSQGNSPLHF. The CDR3 DNA sequence: TGTGCCTGGAGTTCCCAGGGAAATTCACCCCTCCACTTT.

This rearrangement joins TRBV6-2 or TRBV6-3 to TRBJ2-6; 7 bases are a match to TRBD1. The CDR3 consists of 15 residues. Losses at the gene ends were 5 bases for V and 3 bases for J; bases not matched to a gene: 4. Germline V CDR1 and CDR2: MNHEY, SVGEGT. CDR3 region: CASSRTGDGANVLTF. The CDR3 DNA is TGTGCCAGCAGTCGAACAGGGGATGGGGCCAACGTCCTGACTTTC.

Comment on this clone: Other nucleotide sequences in the sample specify the same CDR3. This chain connects TRBV5-1 to TRBJ1-3; a possible D gene is TRBD1 (6 bases). The CDR3 contains 15 residues. V was cut by 2 bases and J by 0 bases, with 9 bases left in between. Germline CDR1 SGHRS, CDR2 YFSETQ. The CDR3 protein is CASSFTGSSGNTIYF. The CDR3 bases are TGCGCCAGCAGCTTCACAGGGAGCTCTGGAAACACCATATATTTT.

The V call is TRBV24-1, the J call TRBJ1-5, with a weak D call TRBD1 (5 bases). The CDR3 length is 13 residues. Germline V lookup: CDR1 KGHDR, CDR2 SFDVKD. V dropped 9 bases and J dropped 3 bases, with 11 bases sitting between them. The CDR3 bases are TGTGCCACCGGCGGGACGTTCAATCAGCCCCAGCATTTT. Encoded protein: CATGGTFNQPQHF.

V is TRBV19 and J is TRBJ1-1; D might be TRBD1 (6 bases). The germline V gene encodes CDR1 LNHDA and CDR2 SQIVND (reference sequence). V was cut by 5 bases and J by 4 bases, with 14 bases left in between. The CDR3 is made up of 14 amino acids. CDR3 bases: TGTGCCAGTAGTTGGACAGTTCGGAGCACTGAAGCTTTCTTT. Its translation: CASSWTVRSTEAFF.

The chain couples TRBV6-6 to TRBJ1-5; D ambiguous. The CDR3 loop spans 16 amino acids. V was trimmed by 7 bases and J by 3 bases, leaving 19 bases between them. Per the germline V gene, CDR1 is MNHNY and CDR2 is SVGAGI (reference sequence). CDR3 in DNA: TGTGCCAGCATCCAGAGGGTCGGCAGCTCCAATCAGCCCCAGCATTTT. Encoded protein: CASIQRVGSSNQPQHF.

The chain joins TRBV18 to TRBJ2-2; 7 nucleotides align to TRBD1. V gave up 2 bases and J gave up 3 bases; unmatched junction bases: 6. CDR1 KGHSH and CDR2 LQKENI come from the germline V gene. This CDR3 comprises 16 residues. The CDR3 bases are TGTGCCAGCTCACCAAGGCGAACAGGGGACACCGGGGAGCTGTTTTTT. Translation: CASSPRRTGDTGELFF.

This rearrangement joins TRBV5-8 to TRBJ1-2, with D possibly TRBD1 on 6 matching bases. CDR1 and CDR2 from the germline V gene are SGHTS and YDEGEE. This CDR3 contains 12 residues. V was shortened by 7 bases and J by 4 bases, with 11 bases between the two germline ends. This CDR3 is CASSPGAYGYTF. CDR3 nucleotides: TGTGCCAGCTCGCCAGGGGCCTATGGCTACACCTTC. The full variable domain, rest sourced from reference TRBV5-8 and TRBJ1-2, is EAGVTQSPTHLIKTRGQQATLRCSPISGHTSVYWYQQALGLGLQFLLWYDEGEERNRGNFPPRFSGRQFPNYSSELNVNALELEDSALYLCASSPGAYGYTFGSGTRLTVV.

The chain couples TRBV11-2 to TRBJ2-7; 11 bases map to TRBD2. The J segment lost 2 bases and the V segment lost 5 bases, leaving 8 bases of the junction unmatched. Germline CDR1 is SGHAT and CDR2 is FQNNGV. The CDR3 has 16 amino acids. The CDR3 loop is CASSRSLAGDTYEQYF. The CDR3 DNA follows: TGTGCCAGCAGCAGATCACTAGCGGGAGATACCTACGAGCAGTACTTC.

This chain connects TRBV5-1 to TRBJ1-2; 9 bases align to TRBD1. CDR3 length: 15 residues. J was trimmed by 0 bases and V by 3 bases; bases with no gene match: 3. The germline V gene encodes CDR1 SGHRS and CDR2 YFSETQ. For the CDR3, the DNA is TGCGCCAGCAGCTGGGGACAGGGCACTAACTATGGCTACACCTTC. Its translation is CASSWGQGTNYGYTF.

The chain joins TRBV11-3 to TRBJ2-7; perhaps TRBD2 as D (6 bases). This CDR3 is built from 17 residues. CDR1 SGHNT and CDR2 YENEEA come from the germline V gene. Trimming cost V 2 bases and J 0 bases, with 17 bases left between them. CDR3 nucleotides: TGTGCCAGCAGCTTAACCCGGACTAAATCGGCCTCCTACGAGCAGTACTTC. It yields the protein CASSLTRTKSASYEQYF.

This chain joins TRBV5-1 and TRBJ1-2; the match to TRBD1 covers 10 bases. This CDR3 region has 13 residues. V lost 4 bases, J lost 12 bases, and 9 bases stayed unmatched. Germline V gene sequence: CDR1 SGHRS, CDR2 YFSETQ. CDR3 DNA: TGCGCCAGCAGCCGGGACAGGGGCGCGGCTGACACCTTC. Its protein is CASSRDRGAADTF.

The chain uses TRBV19 and TRBJ1-3; no clear D gene. The CDR3 runs 18 residues. Trimming cost V 3 bases and J 0 bases, with 18 bases left between them. Germline V gene sequence: CDR1 LNHDA, CDR2 SQIVND (reference sequence). The CDR3 spells CASSIDRAGFYSGNTIYF. The CDR3, as DNA: TGTGCCAGTAGTATTGATCGGGCGGGTTTCTACTCTGGAAACACCATATATTTT.

The chain carries TRBV7-9 and TRBJ2-1, with 8 bases matching TRBD1. The length of the CDR3 is 15 residues. Unmatched junction bases numbered 6, after V lost 1 base and J lost 7 bases. Germline lookup yields CDR1 SEHNR and CDR2 FQNEAQ (reference sequence). The CDR3 DNA is TGTGCCAGCAGCTTAGGGCAGGGGGCTGGAAATGAGCAGTTCTTC. It encodes CASSLGQGAGNEQFF.

This chain joins TRBV5-4 and TRBJ2-3; tentatively, D is TRBD2 (6 bases). Germline lookup yields CDR1 SGHNT and CDR2 YYREEE (reference sequence). The CDR3 spans 15 residues. V gave up 2 bases and J gave up 0 bases, with 10 bases separating them. The CDR3 region has the DNA TGTGCCAGCAGCTTAAATGGGGGGAGCACAGATACGCAGTATTTT. It specifies CASSLNGGSTDTQYF.

The V and J genes are TRBV24-1 and TRBJ2-5; weak D call: TRBD1 (5 bases). Germline-derived CDR1 and CDR2 are KGHDR and SFDVKD. V was cut by 3 bases and J by 0 bases, with 13 bases left in between. The CDR3 is 16 amino acids. The CDR3 sequence: CATSDPVQDYQETQYF. The CDR3 nucleotides are TGTGCCACCAGTGATCCTGTACAGGATTACCAAGAGACCCAGTACTTC.

The chain carries TRBV19 and TRBJ1-2; 9 nucleotides match TRBD1. V lost 7 bases, J lost 6 bases, and 12 bases stayed unmatched. In germline, CDR1 is LNHDA, CDR2 SQIVND (reference sequence). The CDR3 loop spans 15 amino acids. In nucleotides, the CDR3 is TGTGCCAGTAATCCGGGACAGGGACGAGTAGATGGCTACACCTTC. It codes for CASNPGQGRVDGYTF.

Comment on this clone: Other DNA sequences from this sample encode an identical CDR3 as well. This chain connects TRBV27 to TRBJ2-6; no clear D. The germline CDR1 and CDR2 sequences are MNHEY and SMNVEV (reference sequence). CDR3 size: 14 residues. The V and J ends lost 3 bases and 0 bases respectively, with 3 bases between them. CDR3 sequence reads: CASSFSSGANVLTF. The CDR3, as DNA: TGTGCCAGCAGTTTCAGCTCTGGGGCCAACGTCCTGACTTTC.

The chain links TRBV7-3 to TRBJ2-7; 7 bases map to TRBD2. CDR3 size: 15 residues. The V gene end was trimmed by 4 bases and the J gene end by 0 bases; junction bases not matched to a gene: 6. Germline assignment: CDR1 SGHTA and CDR2 FQGTGA. The CDR3, as DNA: TGTGCCAGCAGCTCAAGCGGGGCCAGCTCCTACGAGCAGTACTTC. It yields the protein CASSSSGASSYEQYF. Combining the CDR3 with reference TRBV7-3 and TRBJ2-7 gives the whole variable domain GAGVSQTPSNKVTEKGKYVELRCDPISGHTALYWYRQSLGQGPEFLIYFQGTGAADDSGLPNDRFFAVRPEGSVSTLKIQRTERGDSAVYLCASSSSGASSYEQYFGPGTRLTVT.

This chain's CDR3 is CASSLGWGHSEAFF. The CDR3 region has the DNA TGCGCCAGCAGCTTGGGATGGGGACACTCTGAAGCTTTCTTT. This chain joins TRBV5-1 and TRBJ1-1; D is perhaps TRBD1 (6 bases). From germline, CDR1 is SGHRS and CDR2 YFSETQ. V lost 0 bases and J 6 bases, leaving 12 bases between the germline ends. This CDR3 is 14 amino acids long.

The V and J genes are TRBV6-2 or TRBV6-3 and TRBJ2-1; D gene ambiguous. The germline gives CDR1 MNHEY, CDR2 SVGEGT. V gave up 0 bases and J gave up 6 bases, with 12 bases separating them. The CDR3 is 15 amino acids. The DNA of the CDR3 is TGTGCCAGCAGTTACTCGATTTTCACTTCCAATGAGCAGTTCTTC. Encoded protein: CASSYSIFTSNEQFF.